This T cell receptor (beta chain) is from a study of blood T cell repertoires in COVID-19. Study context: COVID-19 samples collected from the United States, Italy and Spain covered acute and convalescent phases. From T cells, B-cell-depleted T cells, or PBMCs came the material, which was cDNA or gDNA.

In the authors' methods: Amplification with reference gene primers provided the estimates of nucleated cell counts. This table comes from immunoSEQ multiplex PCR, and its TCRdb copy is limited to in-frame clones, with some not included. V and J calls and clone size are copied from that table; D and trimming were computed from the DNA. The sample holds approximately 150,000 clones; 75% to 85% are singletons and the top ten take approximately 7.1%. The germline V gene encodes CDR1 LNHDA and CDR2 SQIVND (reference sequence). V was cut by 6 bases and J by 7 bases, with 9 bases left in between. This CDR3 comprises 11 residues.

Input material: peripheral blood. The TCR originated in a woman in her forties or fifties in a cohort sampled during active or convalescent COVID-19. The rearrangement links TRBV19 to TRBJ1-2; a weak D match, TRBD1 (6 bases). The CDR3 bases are TGTGCCAGTAGCCCAGGGGCTGGCTACACCTTC. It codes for CASSPGAGYTF. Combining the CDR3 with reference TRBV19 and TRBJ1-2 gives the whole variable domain DGGITQSPKYLFRKEGQNVTLSCEQNLNHDAMYWYRQDPGQGLRLIYYSQIVNDFQKGDIAEGYSVSREKKESFPLTVTSAQKNPTAFYLCASSPGAGYTFGSGTRLTVV.